This T cell receptor beta chain is drawn from a study of neurological immune-mediated disorders. Study-wide results and caveats: Repertoires from 18 of 34 multiple sclerosis patients grouped phylogenetically into a related-CDR3 cluster, suggesting a possible signature. Across subjects, expanded clones had no CDR3 amino acid sequences in common, pointing to private repertoires in all groups. No clinical or MRI feature was associated with the multiple sclerosis repertoire cluster.

cDNA was made by 5'RACE with 10-nucleotide random UMIs. TCRdb used MiXCR to reprocess the 5' RACE reads, holding one entry per CDR3 protein. The sample holds 55,000 to 60,000 distinct CDR3 sequences; roughly 3.5% are singletons and the top ten take approximately 3.3%. This clonotype was seen a few times. Antigen unknown. A much larger clone differs by one base, so this may be a read error. CDR3 length: 15 amino acids. CDR1 and CDR2 (germline): SGDLS, YYNGEE. The sample comprised PBMCs. V gene TRBV9 combines with J gene TRBJ2-6, with D perhaps matching TRBD1 (5 bases). This sequence originates from a young woman with multiple sclerosis. CDR3 sequence: CASSGHPSGAKVLTF. DNA of the CDR3: TGTGCCAGCAGCGGGCACCCCTCTGGGGCCAAAGTCCTGACTTTC.